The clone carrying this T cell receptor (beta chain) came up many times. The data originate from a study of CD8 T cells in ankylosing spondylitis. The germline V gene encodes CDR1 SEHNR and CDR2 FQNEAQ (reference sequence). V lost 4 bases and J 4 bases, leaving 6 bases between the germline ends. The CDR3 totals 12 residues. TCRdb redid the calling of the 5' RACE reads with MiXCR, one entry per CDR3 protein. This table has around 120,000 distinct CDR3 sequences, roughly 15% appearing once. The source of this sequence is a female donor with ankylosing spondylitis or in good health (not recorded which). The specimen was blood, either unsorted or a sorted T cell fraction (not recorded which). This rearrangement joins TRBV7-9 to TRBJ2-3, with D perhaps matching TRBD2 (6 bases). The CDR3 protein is CASSSSADTQYF. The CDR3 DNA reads TGTGCCAGCAGCTCTAGCGCAGATACGCAGTATTTT.